Presented here are 20 T cell receptor beta chains from one specimen sequenced in a study of naive and memory T cell subsets. Both TRBC1 and TRBC2 were covered by a beta constant-region primer of two equimolar oligonucleotides. Each CDR3 protein is one row after TCRdb ran MiXCR on the UMI-ligation and nested PCR reads. Among tens of thousands of distinct CDR3 sequences listed, about an eighth were seen once. Material for sequencing was effector memory CD4+ T cells from blood. Stated subset: effector memory, CD45RA- CD27-. All receptors derive from a human donor in good health.

In its sample, this clonotype was seen many times. The rearrangement links TRBV29-1 to TRBJ1-1; maybe TRBD1 (5 bases). Trimming removed 6 bases at V and 4 bases at J, with 15 bases between. In germline, CDR1 is SQVTM, CDR2 ANQGSEA. CDR3 size: 13 residues. CDR3 amino acids: CSVRSTGSTEAFF. CDR3 DNA sequence: TGCAGCGTCCGGAGTACAGGTTCCACTGAAGCTTTCTTT.

There are a few counts of this clonotype. The chain has TRBV12-5 and TRBJ2-1; 11 positions agree with TRBD2. Trimming cost V 5 bases and J 4 bases; bases outside gene matches: 10. This CDR3 is built from 17 residues. Germline V gene sequence: CDR1 LGHNT, CDR2 FRNRAP. In DNA form, the CDR3 reads TGTGCTAGTGGTCCATACACCGGGACTAGCGGTTACAATGAGCAGTTCTTC. This translates into CASGPYTGTSGYNEQFF. Filled out from reference TRBV12-5 and TRBJ2-1, the complete variable domain reads DARVTQTPRHKVTEMGQEVTMRCQPILGHNTVFWYRQTMMQGLELLAYFRNRAPLDDSGMPKDRFSAEMPDATLATLKIQPSEPRDSAVYFCASGPYTGTSGYNEQFFGPGTRLTVL.

The chain combines TRBV6-2 or TRBV6-3 with TRBJ2-4; D gene unclear. Looked up from germline, CDR1 is MNHEY and CDR2 is SVGEGT. The CDR3 runs to 15 residues. The V and J ends lost 6 bases and 0 bases respectively, with 12 bases between them. CDR3 residues: CASRDTQLAKNIQYF. CDR3 in DNA: TGTGCCAGCAGGGATACACAGTTAGCCAAAAACATTCAGTACTTC.

Ten or more counts support this clonotype. This chain joins TRBV2 and TRBJ2-1; D may be TRBD1 or TRBD2 (5 bases each). The CDR3 is 14 amino acids. V was trimmed by 6 bases and J by 7 bases, leaving 16 bases between them. Germline loops: CDR1 SNHLY, CDR2 FYNNEI. CDR3 residues: CASRSGTYENEQFF. The DNA for the CDR3 is TGTGCCAGCAGATCCGGGACGTACGAGAATGAGCAGTTCTTC. Together with reference TRBV2 and TRBJ2-1, the CDR3 gives the full variable domain: EPEVTQTPSHQVTQMGQEVILRCVPISNHLYFYWYRQILGQKVEFLVSFYNNEISEKSEIFDDQFSVERPDGSNFTLKIRSTKLEDSAMYFCASRSGTYENEQFFGPGTRLTVL.

This clonotype showed up many times. The chain combines TRBV2 with TRBJ2-7; D uncertain. The ends were cut back, 10 bases at V and 0 bases at J, with 13 bases in the middle. The CDR3 contains 13 residues. Germline V CDR1 and CDR2: SNHLY, FYNNEI. This CDR3 reads CATTARSSYEQYF. Written as DNA, the CDR3 is TGTGCCACCACCGCCCGGAGCTCCTACGAGCAGTACTTC.

The table lists this clonotype with a few counts. The gene calls are TRBV6-6 and TRBJ1-4; tentative D call: TRBD1 (5 bases). CDR3 length: 15 amino acids. In germline, CDR1 is MNHNY, CDR2 SVGAGI (reference sequence). V dropped 7 bases and J dropped 0 bases, with 12 bases sitting between them. CDR3 in amino acids: CASNLGDATNEKLFF. The DNA for the CDR3 is TGTGCCAGCAACTTGGGGGATGCAACTAATGAAAAACTGTTTTTT.

This clonotype was detected many times. The V and J genes are TRBV7-2 and TRBJ2-2; D gene unclear. Germline CDR1 is SGHTA and CDR2 is FQGNSA. V was clipped by 1 base and J by 8 bases, with 5 bases between them. This CDR3 region has 12 residues. The CDR3 nucleotides are TGTGCCAGCAGCTTAGTGGTAGGGGAGCTGTTTTTT. Translation: CASSLVVGELFF.

This clonotype occurred many times. The rearrangement joins TRBV28 to TRBJ2-3; TRBD2 matches 7 bases. Trimming took 8 bases from V and 2 from J; bases not matched to a gene: 13. Germline V CDR1 and CDR2: MDHEN, SYDVKM. The CDR3 is made up of 16 amino acids. DNA for the CDR3: TGTGCCAGCGGACTATCCGGGGGGAAGGCCACAGATACGCAGTATTTT. This translates into CASGLSGGKATDTQYF.

This chain uses TRBV6-5 with TRBJ1-1; weak D call: TRBD1 (6 bases). Germline CDR1 is MNHEY and CDR2 is SVGAGI. This CDR3 spans 13 amino acids. Trimming removed 4 bases at V and 4 bases at J, with 10 bases between. This CDR3 is CASSWTVVTEAFF. CDR3 sequence (DNA): TGTGCCAGCAGTTGGACAGTGGTCACTGAAGCTTTCTTT.

This clonotype was seen repeatedly, ten times or more. DNA for the CDR3: TGTGCCAGCAGTCCCTCCCGGGGACTTAACACCGGGGAGCTGTTTTTT. As protein: CASSPSRGLNTGELFF. The rearrangement uses TRBV2 and TRBJ2-2; D possibly corresponds to TRBD2 (6 bases). V was cut by 5 bases and J by 2 bases, with 15 bases left in between. From germline, CDR1 is SNHLY and CDR2 FYNNEI. The CDR3 is 16 amino acids. The full variable domain, with the rest looked up from reference TRBV2 and TRBJ2-2, is EPEVTQTPSHQVTQMGQEVILRCVPISNHLYFYWYRQILGQKVEFLVSFYNNEISEKSEIFDDQFSVERPDGSNFTLKIRSTKLEDSAMYFCASSPSRGLNTGELFFGEGSRLTVL.

This clonotype was detected ten times or more. This chain connects TRBV6-5 to TRBJ1-5; 12 bases are a match to TRBD1. V shed 5 bases and J 2 bases; nucleotides not matched to a gene: 4. The germline CDR1 and CDR2 sequences are MNHEY and SVGAGI. The CDR3 covers 16 residues. Written as DNA, the CDR3 is TGTGCCAGCAGTAAAGGGACAGGGGGCCGCAATCAGCCCCAGCATTTT. It yields the protein CASSKGTGGRNQPQHF.

This clonotype came up a few times. The chain employs TRBV9 and TRBJ1-5, with D possibly being TRBD1 (5 bases). Between the trimmed V and J ends, which lost 4 bases and 4 bases, there was a span of 15 bases. Germline V lookup: CDR1 SGDLS, CDR2 YYNGEE. The CDR3 runs to 15 residues. CDR3 DNA: TGTGCCAGCAGCACTCGGGACCGACCAAATCAGCCCCAGCATTTT. It codes for CASSTRDRPNQPQHF.

In this sample, this clonotype turned up a few times. V gene TRBV30 combines with J gene TRBJ2-7, with TRBD1 matching 10 bases. Germline V gene data show CDR1 as GTSNPN and CDR2 as SVGIG (reference sequence). The length of the CDR3 is 15 residues. Trimming at V came to 2 bases and at J to 3 bases, leaving 7 bases not matched to a gene. This CDR3 is CAWSPRDRGNYEQYF. The CDR3, as DNA: TGTGCCTGGAGTCCCCGGGACAGGGGTAACTACGAGCAGTACTTC.

V and J are TRBV6-5 and TRBJ2-1, with D maybe TRBD1 (5 bases). Germline V gene lookup returns CDR1 MNHEY and CDR2 SVGAGI. The CDR3 spans 16 residues. The germline V and J ends were trimmed by 0 bases and 5 bases, with 14 bases remaining between them. The CDR3 loop is CASSYSHAQVDNEQFF. Written as DNA, the CDR3 is TGTGCCAGCAGTTACTCCCACGCACAGGTGGACAATGAGCAGTTCTTC.

V gene TRBV5-1 combines with J gene TRBJ2-3; perhaps TRBD1 as D (5 bases). Germline V gene data show CDR1 as SGHRS and CDR2 as YFSETQ. Trimming cost V 4 bases and J 4 bases, with 13 bases left between them. There are 14 residues in the CDR3. DNA of the CDR3: TGCGCCAGCAGCCCTCAGGGTTTGTCAGATACGCAGTATTTT. This translates into CASSPQGLSDTQYF.

This clonotype was seen once. A single base separates this from a much larger clone, so it may be a read error. V gene TRBV20-1 combines with J gene TRBJ2-3; D is possibly TRBD2 (6 bases). From germline, CDR1 is DFQATT and CDR2 SNEGSKA (reference sequence). CDR3 size: 16 residues. CDR3: CSASGGFASPTGTQYF. The DNA of the CDR3 is TGCAGTGCCTCAGGAGGGTTCGCTAGCCCCACAGGTACGCAGTATTTT.

This clonotype occurred a few times. The rearrangement links TRBV7-2 to TRBJ2-2; tentatively, D is TRBD1 (6 bases). V lost 2 bases to trimming and J lost 4 bases, with 14 bases between them. The CDR3 totals 16 residues. From germline, CDR1 is SGHTA and CDR2 FQGNSA. The CDR3: CASSLMSGAPTGELFF. The CDR3 DNA reads TGTGCCAGCAGCTTAATGTCAGGGGCGCCCACCGGGGAGCTGTTTTTT.

There are many counts of this clonotype. The CDR3 spells CASSHAGARYGYTF. CDR3 nucleotides: TGCGCCAGCAGCCACGCCGGGGCGAGGTATGGCTACACCTTC. This chain joins TRBV4-3 and TRBJ1-2, with a weak D call TRBD1 (5 bases). CDR3 length equals 14 residues. CDR1 is LGHNA, CDR2 YSLEER, per germline. V lost 3 bases, J lost 5 bases, and 13 bases lay in between.

This clonotype has just a few counts. V gene TRBV6-1 combines with J gene TRBJ2-1; the match to TRBD2 covers 9 bases. V was pared by 11 bases and J by 13 bases, with 15 bases of the junction left unmatched. Germline V gene lookup returns CDR1 MNHNS and CDR2 SASEGT. The CDR3 consists of 13 residues. CDR3 DNA: TGTGCCGCCTCGCTCGGTAGCGGGAGAGATCAGTTCTTC. Its translation: CAASLGSGRDQFF.

Ten or more counts support this clonotype. CDR3 sequence reads: CASSAPRGRSRYEQFF. The CDR3 bases are TGTGCCAGCAGCGCCCCCCGGGGGCGGTCCCGCTATGAGCAGTTCTTC. The chain recombines TRBV7-9 with TRBJ2-1; tentatively, D is TRBD1 or TRBD2 (6 bases each). Germline lookup yields CDR1 SEHNR and CDR2 FQNEAQ (reference sequence). Between the trimmed V and J ends, which lost 5 bases and 8 bases, there was a span of 22 bases. The CDR3 consists of 16 residues.